Detailed here is one T cell receptor (beta chain). The CDR3 runs to 13 residues. V was pared by 3 bases and J by 4 bases, with 5 bases of the junction left unmatched. In germline, CDR1 is GTSNPN, CDR2 SVGIG (reference sequence). These data belong to a study of CD8+ T cells in alopecia areata. Looking at the study overall: Disease severity was quantified as SALT score of affected scalp area.

Treatment denoted: oral pan-JAK inhibitor, 5-10 mg twice daily. Isolated RNA was reverse transcribed into cDNA used as the sequencing template. Assay used: immunoSEQ multiplex PCR; TCRdb lists only in-frame clones, some missing. The sample carries 200,000 to 250,000 clones, roughly three fifths recorded once. The sequencing here drew on CD4+ T cells sorted from blood, taken between weeks 43 and 45, from a patient treated with tofacitinib. This chain uses TRBV30 with TRBJ1-1; 7 bases line up with TRBD1. This TCR came from a human donor with alopecia areata. The CDR3 is CAWRLSGGTEAFF. The CDR3 DNA follows: TGTGCCTGGAGGCTGTCAGGGGGCACTGAAGCTTTCTTT.